The clone carrying this T cell receptor beta chain came up once. The source of the sample is a study of blood T cell repertoires in COVID-19. Turning to the study itself: There were acute and convalescent COVID-19 samples, and they came from the United States, Italy and Spain. The cDNA or gDNA used as material had been derived from T cells, B-cell-depleted T cells, or PBMCs.

Original data processing: Reference gene primer amplification gave nucleated cell count estimates. The method was immunoSEQ multiplex PCR; TCRdb's version includes in-frame clones alone and lacks a portion of them. V and J calls and clone size are copied from that table; D and trimming were computed from the DNA. Altogether approximately 65,000 clones are present, around 90% being singletons, with the ten largest covering around 0.47%. The Seattle patients joined while their infection was active and were tracked longitudinally afterward. The CDR3 is 15 amino acids. CDR1 is GTSNPN, CDR2 SVGIG, per germline (reference sequence). The V segment lost 0 bases and the J segment 1 base; nucleotides outside the gene matches: 5.

The chain recombines TRBV30 with TRBJ2-5, with TRBD2 identical over 7 bases. The receptor was isolated from a man aged 45-65 years with COVID-19, enrolled during active disease. Sequenced material: peripheral blood. The CDR3 spells CAWSVVAGAQETQYF. DNA for the CDR3: TGTGCCTGGAGTGTAGTTGCGGGAGCCCAAGAGACCCAGTACTTC.